The TCR beta chain under discussion was sequenced for a study of cytomegalovirus exposure and HLA in healthy donors. Overall study context: Per a later analysis, the 666 first-cohort and more than 100 validation repertoires shared one platform.

Some clones are missing from TCRdb's copy, which holds only in-frame ones; the method was immunoSEQ multiplex PCR. The table shows 60,000 to 70,000 clones, with around 92% occurring only once. For this clone: Its antigen is still unknown.

Overall study results and limits: The investigators catalogued 160 or so TCR beta chains as cytomegalovirus-associated. The classifier was said to identify cytomegalovirus status with high specificity and sensitivity.

Germline V gene data show CDR1 as SGHRS and CDR2 as YFSETQ. Trimming stripped 0 bases from V and 2 bases from J, with 5 bases between. The CDR3 is 13 amino acids. The chain uses TRBV5-1 and TRBJ1-1; D is unclear. The receptor comes from a man aged 18-30 years in good health and CMV-seropositive. What was sequenced was PBMCs. The CDR3 spells CASSLDSNTEAFF. The CDR3 DNA is TGCGCCAGCAGCTTGGACAGCAACACTGAAGCTTTCTTT.